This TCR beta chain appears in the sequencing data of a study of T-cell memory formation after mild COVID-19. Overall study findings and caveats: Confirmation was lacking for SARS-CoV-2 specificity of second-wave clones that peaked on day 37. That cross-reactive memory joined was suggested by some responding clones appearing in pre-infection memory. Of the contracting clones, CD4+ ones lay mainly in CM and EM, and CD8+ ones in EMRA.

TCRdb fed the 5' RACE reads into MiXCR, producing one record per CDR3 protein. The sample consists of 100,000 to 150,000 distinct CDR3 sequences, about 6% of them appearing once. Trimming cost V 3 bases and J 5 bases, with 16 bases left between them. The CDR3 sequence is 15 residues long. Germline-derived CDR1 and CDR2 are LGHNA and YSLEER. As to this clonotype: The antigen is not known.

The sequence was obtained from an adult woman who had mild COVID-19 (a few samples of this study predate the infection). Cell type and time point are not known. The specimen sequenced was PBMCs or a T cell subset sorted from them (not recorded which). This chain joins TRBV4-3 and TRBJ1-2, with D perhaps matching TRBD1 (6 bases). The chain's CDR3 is CASSQFRDMGYGYTF. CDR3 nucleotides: TGCGCCAGCAGCCAGTTCCGGGACATGGGGTATGGCTACACCTTC.